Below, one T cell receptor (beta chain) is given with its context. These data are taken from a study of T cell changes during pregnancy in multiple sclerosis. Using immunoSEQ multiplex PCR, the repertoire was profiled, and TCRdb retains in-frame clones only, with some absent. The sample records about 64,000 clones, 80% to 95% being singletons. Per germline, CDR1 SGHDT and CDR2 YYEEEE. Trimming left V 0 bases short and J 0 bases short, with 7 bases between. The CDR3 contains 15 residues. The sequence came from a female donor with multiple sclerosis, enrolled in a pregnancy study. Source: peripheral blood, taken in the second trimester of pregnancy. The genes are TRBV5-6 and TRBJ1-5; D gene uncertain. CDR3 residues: CASSLGAVSNQPQHF. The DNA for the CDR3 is TGTGCCAGCAGCTTGGGGGCAGTTAGCAATCAGCCCCAGCATTTT.